This TCR beta chain derives from a study of neurological immune-mediated disorders (dated by TCRdb to the late 2010s). For context, the study as a whole: Among the approximately 35 multiple sclerosis patients, relapsing-remitting MS accounted for some 30 and secondary progressive MS accounted for 3. Peripheral blood TCR-beta repertoires from HTLV-I-associated myelopathy (HAM/TSP) patients, multiple sclerosis patients and healthy controls were compared by UMI-based sequencing. Alongside PBMC samples, the set of around 99 TCR-beta libraries contained longitudinal samples, technical triplicates, and paired CD4+ and CD8+ T-cell subsets that had been sorted. Of the approximately 68 subjects in the cohort, approximately 15 were HAM/TSP patients, roughly 35 were multiple sclerosis patients, and 20 were healthy controls. Study-wide findings and limitations: TCR clonal expansion was highest in HAM/TSP patients and lowest in MS patients, with MS patients falling below even healthy controls. In a phylogenetic analysis, the repertoires of 18 out of 34 MS patients fell into a single cluster of related CDR3 sequences, pointing to a possible signature at the repertoire level. Across subjects, expanded clones never shared an identical CDR3 amino acid sequence, which suggests that the TCR-beta repertoires in every group were private. The MS cluster was not associated with any clinical or MRI features, and the authors stated that larger cohorts are needed.

Unsorted PBMC libraries were generated from 2 million PBMCs stored in RNAlater at -80 °C until RNA extraction. Multiple sclerosis patients were enrolled in a US clinical protocol evaluating disease progression by magnetic resonance imaging. Peripheral blood underwent Ficoll-Hypaque density gradient centrifugation to isolate PBMCs, which were then cryopreserved in liquid nitrogen. cDNA synthesis used template-switch 5'RACE with a primer carrying a 10-nucleotide random unique molecular identifier tagging each TCR transcript. Each sequencing run produced over 200 million TCR-beta sequences covering 15-18 subjects. The RNeasy kit was used for extraction of total RNA. Using the KAPA Real-time Library Amplification kit, TCR-beta VDJ regions were amplified with primers for the TCR constant region and the 5'RACE anchor. Sample indexes and Illumina adaptors were added in a first PCR, after which library yield was increased in a second PCR. The roughly 650 bp TCR product was size-selected on a 2% E-gel SizeSelection system after Ampure bead purification. Before pooling, library quality was checked on a Bioanalyzer, concentration was measured with Qubit, and libraries were quantified with the Kapa Library Quantification kit. Paired-end 2 x 150 bp sequencing of the libraries was performed on an Illumina HiSeq 2500. To increase sequence diversity, about 25-31% phiX was spiked into each library pool. In the paper's pipeline: Quality-filtered reads were processed with the UMI-based MiGEC pipeline, which removed over 75% of raw TCR sequences during error correction. VDJ genes were aligned to IMGT germline references, and each clonotype was defined by a unique CDR3 amino acid sequence together with V-J genes. Clonal expansion, Shannon diversity and CDR3 relatedness were evaluated with VDJtools (CalcPairwiseDistances, ClusterSamples), while phylogenetic trees were built in CLCbio workbench. Clones with at least 8 unique UMIs were defined as expanded, with this threshold being based on coefficient-of-variation modelling across technical triplicates. TCRdb redid the processing of the public reads, applying fastp at Q25 and MiXCR, and retained in-frame beta chains. When rows share a CDR3 protein, they turn into one entry using the most common DNA and genes. The V and J calls and clone size come from TCRdb's table, not from the authors' own analysis. This sample lists roughly 46,000 distinct CDR3 sequences; 1.9% were detected once. The ten largest make up 2.2% of the sample.

The germline V and J ends show losses of 3 bases and 2 bases respectively, and no gene match explains 6 bases of the junction. There are 15 amino acids in the CDR3, from cysteine to phenylalanine inclusive. Left in the record is the CDR3 DNA by itself, 45 bases read in frame from the first base. The germline V gene (reference sequence) yields DFQATT for CDR1 and SNEGSKA for CDR2. This clonotype was seen many times. This clone's antigen is unknown. The sample holds no much larger clone one base away, and base qualities are not on file. Input material: PBMCs. The receptor comes from a woman between 40 and 50 years old with multiple sclerosis. The rearrangement combines TRBV20-1 with TRBJ1-2; 10 central nucleotides agree with TRBD1. This receptor has the CDR3 CSASLPGQGNYGYTF. The nucleotide sequence reads as follows: TGCAGTGCTAGTCTTCCGGGACAGGGGAACTATGGCTACACCTTC.